These 21 T cell receptor beta chains were sequenced from one sample in a study of T-cell reconstitution after alpha-beta-depleted transplantation in children. The library targeted TCRbeta and was prepared with unique molecular identifiers. TCRdb analysed the PCR reads with MiXCR anew, one entry per CDR3 protein. Of some 310,000 distinct CDR3 sequences in the sample, around 25% were seen once. Here the sequenced sample was PBMCs, mostly from graft donor cells, taken 180 days after TCRalphabeta/CD19-depleted stem cell transplant. The receptor source for this set is a male patient younger than 18 who had a stem cell transplant for acute lymphoblastic leukemia, so the T cells may come from the graft donor.

This chain links TRBV4-2 with TRBJ1-5, with D unclear. CDR1 LGHNA and CDR2 YNFKEQ come from the germline V gene. This CDR3 spans 16 amino acids. The germline V and J ends were trimmed by 3 bases and 3 bases, with 15 bases remaining between them. CDR3 loop: CASSHVESRINQPQHF. The DNA for the CDR3 is TGTGCCAGCAGCCACGTAGAGTCCAGGATCAATCAGCCCCAGCATTTT.

The rearrangement joins TRBV27 to TRBJ2-3; D not resolved. There are 15 residues in the CDR3. The V and J ends lost 4 bases and 3 bases respectively, with 14 bases between them. The V gene's germline CDR1 is MNHEY and CDR2 SMNVEV (reference sequence). CDR3 amino acids: CASSSSSWSTDTQYF. Written as DNA, the CDR3 is TGTGCCAGCAGTTCGTCCTCGTGGTCAACAGATACGCAGTATTTT.

This clonotype was recorded a few times. The chain recombines TRBV4-1 with TRBJ1-2; TRBD1 might be the D (6 bases). Deletions cut 4 bases from V and 8 bases from J, with 20 bases between. The germline V gene has CDR1 MGHRA and CDR2 YSYEKL. The CDR3 runs 15 residues. CDR3 amino acids: CASSPPGASRGGYTF. The CDR3 DNA is TGCGCCAGCAGCCCTCCGGGGGCCTCTAGAGGAGGCTACACCTTC.

CDR3 residues: CSVIRPRTSGRADEQFF. The CDR3 region has the DNA TGCAGCGTTATTAGGCCTCGGACTAGCGGGAGGGCCGATGAGCAGTTCTTC. The V gene is TRBV29-1, the J gene TRBJ2-1; 15 bases match TRBD2. This CDR3 comprises 17 residues. Per the germline V gene, CDR1 is SQVTM and CDR2 is ANQGSEA. V shed 5 bases and J 8 bases; nucleotides not matched to a gene: 13.

This clonotype was counted at least ten times. V usage is TRBV3-1 and J usage is TRBJ2-5; D could derive from TRBD1 or TRBD2 (6 bases each). V gave up 6 bases and J gave up 1 base, with 15 bases separating them. The CDR3 totals 15 residues. Germline CDR1 is LGHDT and CDR2 is YNNKEL (reference sequence). CDR3 protein: CASRARGRAQETQYF. For the CDR3, the DNA is TGTGCCAGCAGAGCTCGGGGGCGGGCCCAAGAGACCCAGTACTTC.

This clonotype turned up a few times. This chain connects TRBV5-1 to TRBJ2-3; either TRBD1 or TRBD2 may fit D (5 bases each). The V end was cut by 7 bases, the J end by 0 bases, with 15 bases between. Germline V gene sequence: CDR1 SGHRS, CDR2 YFSETQ. This CDR3 is built from 15 residues. The CDR3 protein is CASFQGALSTDTQYF. The CDR3 nucleotides are TGCGCCAGCTTCCAGGGAGCCCTAAGCACAGATACGCAGTATTTT.

This clonotype has a single count. The V call is TRBV7-7, the J call TRBJ1-5; the D gene is possibly TRBD1 (6 bases). V lost 3 bases to trimming and J lost 7 bases, with 13 bases between them. The V gene's germline CDR1 is SSHAT and CDR2 FNYEAQ (reference sequence). The CDR3 length is 14 residues. The CDR3 coding sequence is TGTGCCAGCAGCTTGTTCCCAGGGGAACAGCCCCAGCATTTT. Translating gives CASSLFPGEQPQHF. The full variable domain, with the rest looked up from reference TRBV7-7 and TRBJ1-5, is GAGVSQSPRYKVTKRGQDVTLRCDPISSHATLYWYQQALGQGPEFLTYFNYEAQPDKSGLPSDRFSAERPEGSISTLTIQRTEQRDSAMYRCASSLFPGEQPQHFGDGTRLSIL.

This clonotype has a handful of counts. The chain combines TRBV9 with TRBJ1-1; D remains ambiguous. CDR3 size: 14 residues. V lost 0 bases and J 3 bases, leaving 9 bases between the germline ends. CDR1 and CDR2 (germline): SGDLS, YYNGEE. The CDR3 here is CASSVESRYTEAFF. As DNA, the CDR3 is TGTGCCAGCAGCGTAGAATCGAGATACACTGAAGCTTTCTTT.

This clonotype was seen a handful of times. The V and J genes are TRBV5-8 and TRBJ1-5; D gene uncertain. Germline V gene sequence: CDR1 SGHTS, CDR2 YDEGEE. Between the trimmed V and J ends, which lost 0 bases and 2 bases, there was a span of 9 bases. CDR3 length: 15 amino acids. DNA for the CDR3: TGTGCCAGCAGCTTGGTGGGGATTGGCAATCAGCCCCAGCATTTT. Amino acid sequence: CASSLVGIGNQPQHF.

The V and J genes are TRBV12-3 or TRBV12-4 and TRBJ2-5; D is unresolved. Trimming pared 1 base from V and 5 bases from J, leaving 14 bases between. The CDR3 extends over 15 amino acids. CDR3 protein: CASSLEAPRWETQYF. CDR3 nucleotides: TGTGCCAGCAGTTTAGAGGCCCCAAGGTGGGAGACCCAGTACTTC.

The sample holds a few counts of this clonotype. The chain carries TRBV7-2 and TRBJ2-5; D is unresolved. Germline-derived CDR1 and CDR2 are SGHTA and FQGNSA. V was shortened by 2 bases and J by 3 bases, with 10 bases between the two germline ends. The CDR3 sequence is 14 residues long. The CDR3 DNA is TGTGCCAGCAGCTTATGGGCAGCGAAAGAGACCCAGTACTTC. Residues: CASSLWAAKETQYF. Combining the CDR3 with reference TRBV7-2 and TRBJ2-5 gives the whole variable domain GAGVSQSPSNKVTEKGKDVELRCDPISGHTALYWYRQSLGQGLEFLIYFQGNSAPDKSGLPSDRFSAERTGGSVSTLTIQRTQQEDSAVYLCASSLWAAKETQYFGPGTRLLVL.

In this sample, this clonotype turned up a few times. V is TRBV12-3 or TRBV12-4 and J is TRBJ2-1, with 12 bases that match TRBD2. Unmatched junction bases numbered 14, after V lost 2 bases and J lost 0 bases. This CDR3 has 21 residues. CDR3 sequence reads: CASSLKLRLAGGPSSYNEQFF. The CDR3 coding sequence is TGTGCCAGCAGTTTAAAATTGCGGCTAGCGGGAGGGCCGAGCTCCTACAATGAGCAGTTCTTC.

This rearrangement joins TRBV5-1 to TRBJ2-4; either TRBD1 or TRBD2 may fit D (5 bases each). CDR1 SGHRS and CDR2 YFSETQ come from the germline V gene. Between the trimmed V and J ends, which lost 0 bases and 2 bases, there was a span of 12 bases. The CDR3 has 16 residues. DNA for the CDR3: TGCGCCAGCAGCTTGGCCAACGAGGGGACCAAAAACATTCAGTACTTC. The encoded protein is CASSLANEGTKNIQYF.

CDR3 loop: CASSYSRTVNYGYTF. Here the CDR3 DNA reads TGTGCCAGCAGTTACTCGCGGACAGTAAACTATGGCTACACCTTC. The chain links TRBV6-5 to TRBJ1-2, with D possibly TRBD1 on 6 matching bases. This CDR3 region has 15 residues. Looked up from germline, CDR1 is MNHEY and CDR2 is SVGAGI. V was trimmed by 0 bases and J by 2 bases, leaving 10 bases between them.

There are a few counts of this clonotype. This chain connects TRBV12-3 or TRBV12-4 to TRBJ1-5; D call uncertain. This CDR3 has 15 amino acids. Trimming removed 1 base at V and 5 bases at J, with 12 bases between. As DNA, the CDR3 is TGTGCCAGCAGTTTAGAGGGTCTCCGCCATCAGCCCCAGCATTTT. Translated, it gives CASSLEGLRHQPQHF.

This clonotype has more than one count but fewer than ten. The chain joins TRBV20-1 to TRBJ2-1, with 11 positions matching TRBD2. V lost 6 bases to trimming and J lost 10 bases; unmatched junction nucleotides: 11. Germline assignment: CDR1 DFQATT and CDR2 SNEGSKA (reference sequence). This CDR3 spans 14 amino acids. CDR3 coding DNA: TGCAGTGCCCCCACTAGCGGGGGCCGCAGAGAGCAGTTCTTC. Protein: CSAPTSGGRREQFF.

This clonotype was recorded at least ten times. V usage is TRBV5-1 and J usage is TRBJ2-3, with D possibly called TRBD1 or TRBD2 (5 bases each). Germline-derived CDR1 and CDR2 are SGHRS and YFSETQ. Trimming removed 2 bases at V and 2 bases at J, with 12 bases between. This CDR3 region has 15 residues. CDR3 sequence: CASSFGAADTDTQYF. CDR3 bases: TGCGCCAGCAGCTTCGGGGCGGCCGACACAGATACGCAGTATTTT.

CDR3 sequence: CASRALGVTGELFF. In DNA form, the CDR3 reads TGTGCCAGCAGGGCTCTAGGGGTGACCGGGGAGCTGTTTTTT. The V call is TRBV2, the J call TRBJ2-2, with D perhaps matching TRBD1 (5 bases). Trimming took 6 bases from V and 5 from J, leaving 13 bases between them. This CDR3 spans 14 amino acids. CDR1 is SNHLY and CDR2 is FYNNEI in the germline V gene.

The rearrangement uses TRBV6-2 or TRBV6-3 and TRBJ2-7; 7 bases agree with TRBD1. CDR3 length: 14 amino acids. Unmatched junction bases numbered 2, after V lost 0 bases and J lost 3 bases. Germline assignment: CDR1 MNHEY and CDR2 SVGEGT. The CDR3 loop is CASSYSTGNYEQYF. CDR3 nucleotides: TGTGCCAGCAGTTACTCGACAGGGAACTACGAGCAGTACTTC.

This chain connects TRBV12-3 or TRBV12-4 to TRBJ2-2; a possible D gene is TRBD2 (6 bases). CDR3 size: 16 residues. With 7 bases removed from V and 4 bases from J, the gap between germline ends came to 19 bases. The CDR3 spells CASITAGRSFTGELFF. The CDR3 coding sequence is TGTGCCAGCATTACTGCGGGACGCTCTTTCACCGGGGAGCTGTTTTTT.

The genes are TRBV18 and TRBJ2-7, with TRBD2 identical over 7 bases. The length of the CDR3 is 15 residues. V was clipped by 0 bases and J by 3 bases; unmatched bases: 5. The V gene's germline CDR1 is KGHSH and CDR2 LQKENI. The CDR3 loop is CASSPPKASGYEQYF. The CDR3 nucleotides are TGTGCCAGCTCACCACCCAAGGCTAGCGGCTACGAGCAGTACTTC.